Below, 20 T cell receptor beta chains from the same sample are listed, as sequenced in a study of graft-versus-host responses after intestinal transplantation. Libraries were prepared by immunoSEQ multiplex PCR; TCRdb keeps only in-frame clonotypes and omits some of them. The table shows 60,000 to 90,000 clones, with around 91% occurring only once. The antigens for these receptors are not known. The sequenced sample was unstimulated CD8+ T cells sorted from spleen or lymph node cells, obtained before intestinal transplant. These receptor sequences come from a human donor who received an intestinal transplant.

V is TRBV7-9 and J is TRBJ2-7; weak D call: TRBD2 (6 bases). CDR3 size: 13 residues. Germline V gene lookup returns CDR1 SEHNR and CDR2 FQNEAQ (reference sequence). With 5 bases removed from V and 1 base from J, the gap between germline ends came to 9 bases. The CDR3 is CASSPRGSYEQYF. CDR3 nucleotide sequence: TGTGCCAGCAGCCCCCGGGGGTCCTACGAGCAGTACTTC.

The chain employs TRBV10-2 and TRBJ1-1; D is perhaps TRBD1 (5 bases). Germline CDR1 is WSHSY and CDR2 is SAAADI. V was trimmed by 10 bases and J by 3 bases, leaving 21 bases between them. CDR3 length equals 15 residues. The CDR3 DNA reads as TGCGCCACCCGACAGACCTCTACCGCTGACACTGAAGCTTTCTTT. The encoded protein is CATRQTSTADTEAFF.

This clone has just one count. This sequence joins TRBV7-6 and TRBJ2-6; D is undetermined. CDR3 length equals 13 residues. Germline CDR1 reads SGHVS; CDR2 reads FNYEAQ. V was clipped by 5 bases and J by 1 base, with 3 bases between them. The CDR3 loop is CASSRSGANVLTF. CDR3 coding DNA: TGTGCCAGCAGCCGTTCTGGGGCCAACGTCCTGACTTTC.

This clone was detected only a few times. The rearrangement uses TRBV7-6 and TRBJ2-5; D is unresolved. The better agreement between TRBJ2-7 and the DNA end casts doubt on the J call. The germline V gene has CDR1 SGHVS and CDR2 FNYEAQ. The CDR3 extends over 14 amino acids. The CDR3 DNA reads as TGTGCCAGCAGCTCCCGGGTCTTCCACTACGAGCAGTACTTC. The encoded protein is CASSSRVFHYEQYF.

The count of this clone is one. V gene TRBV5-1 combines with J gene TRBJ1-2; D might be TRBD1 (5 bases). CDR3 length: 18 residues. V lost 1 base and J lost 5, with 24 bases in between. Looked up from germline, CDR1 is SGHRS and CDR2 is YFSETQ. The CDR3 DNA sequence: TGCGCCAGCAGCTTGTTGTTCGGATTTTTTGGGGGAGGATATGGCTACACCTTC. Encoded protein: CASSLLFGFFGGGYGYTF. The entire variable domain, with the rest obtained from reference TRBV5-1 and TRBJ1-2, is as follows: KAGVTQTPRYLIKTRGQQVTLSCSPISGHRSVSWYQQTPGQGLQFLFEYFSETQRNKGNFPGRFSGRQFSNSRSEMNVSTLELGDSALYLCASSLLFGFFGGGYGYTFGSGTRLTVV.

The rearrangement links TRBV13 to TRBJ2-1; TRBD2 agrees at 14 bases. Germline V gene lookup returns CDR1 PRHDT and CDR2 FYEKMQ (reference sequence). The CDR3 extends over 16 amino acids. Trimming took 4 bases from V and 7 from J; bases not matched to a gene: 6. The CDR3 protein is CASSSGGTSGGNEQFF. The CDR3 coding sequence is TGTGCCAGCAGCTCCGGCGGGACTAGCGGGGGTAATGAGCAGTTCTTC.

The V gene is TRBV5-6, the J gene TRBJ1-1; maybe TRBD1 (5 bases). This CDR3 region has 14 residues. Germline CDR1 is SGHDT and CDR2 is YYEEEE. V was shortened by 4 bases and J by 3 bases, with 13 bases between the two germline ends. For the CDR3, the DNA is TGTGCCAGCAGCCAGGCGCCGGGGGACACTGAAGCTTTCTTT. Protein: CASSQAPGDTEAFF.

This clone was seen once. The rearrangement uses TRBV6-5 and TRBJ2-3; 8 bases line up with TRBD2. Germline V gene lookup returns CDR1 MNHEY and CDR2 SVGAGI. V dropped 0 bases and J dropped 0; count of bases not matched to a gene: 2. This CDR3 comprises 16 residues. The CDR3 reads CASSYSRGGSTDTQYF. As DNA, the CDR3 is TGTGCCAGCAGTTACTCTCGGGGGGGAAGCACAGATACGCAGTATTTT.

This rearrangement joins TRBV7-3 to TRBJ2-5; possible D gene TRBD1, 5 bases. With 5 bases removed from V and 2 bases from J, the gap between germline ends came to 12 bases. This CDR3 is built from 14 residues. Germline-derived CDR1 and CDR2 are SGHTA and FQGTGA. The CDR3 DNA reads TGTGCCAGCAGCCCAGTGGGGCAGCAAGAGACCCAGTACTTC. Its protein product is CASSPVGQQETQYF.

The chain recombines TRBV30 with TRBJ1-5, with D tentatively TRBD1 (6 bases). CDR3 size: 14 residues. Trimming took 5 bases from V and 7 from J, leaving 18 bases between them. CDR1 is GTSNPN, CDR2 SVGIG, per germline (reference sequence). The CDR3 region has the DNA TGTGCCTGGGTTAACAGGGACGGACAGCAGCCCCAGCATTTT. This gives the protein CAWVNRDGQQPQHF. The full variable domain, its missing parts supplied by reference TRBV30 and TRBJ1-5, is SQTIHQWPATLVQPVGSPLSLECTVEGTSNPNLYWYRQAAGRGLQLLFYSVGIGQISSEVPQNLSASRPQDRQFILSSKKLLLSDSGFYLCAWVNRDGQQPQHFGDGTRLSIL.

The chain uses TRBV6-5 and TRBJ2-3, with 10 bases matching TRBD2. Trimming cost V 6 bases and J 2 bases; bases outside gene matches: 5. In germline, CDR1 is MNHEY, CDR2 SVGAGI. The CDR3 extends over 15 amino acids. CDR3 sequence: CASSTSGAYTDTQYF. CDR3 bases: TGTGCCAGCAGCACTAGCGGGGCTTACACAGATACGCAGTATTTT.

The chain is built from TRBV19 and TRBJ2-1; weak D call: TRBD2 (5 bases). This CDR3 has 13 residues. Germline assignment: CDR1 LNHDA and CDR2 SQIVND (reference sequence). Trimming took 5 bases from V and 7 from J, leaving 12 bases between them. DNA of the CDR3: TGTGCCAGTAGTCTCCCAAGCGGAAATGAGCAGTTCTTC. Residues: CASSLPSGNEQFF.

The chain uses TRBV27 and TRBJ2-2; 13 bases match TRBD2. This CDR3 comprises 18 residues. CDR1 is MNHEY and CDR2 is SMNVEV in the germline V gene (reference sequence). Unmatched junction bases numbered 7, after V lost 4 bases and J lost 2 bases. In DNA form, the CDR3 reads TGTGCCAGCAGTTCCGGACTAGCGGGGGAGAAAAACACCGGGGAGCTGTTTTTT. Protein sequence: CASSSGLAGEKNTGELFF.

The J gene is TRBJ2-3, the V gene TRBV7-9; 7 bases line up with TRBD2. The CDR3 is made up of 14 amino acids. V was clipped by 3 bases and J by 1 base; unmatched bases: 1. From germline, CDR1 is SEHNR and CDR2 FQNEAQ (reference sequence). The CDR3 coding sequence is TGTGCCAGCAGCTTTCTAGCGGGCACAGATACGCAGTATTTT. Translating gives CASSFLAGTDTQYF.

This sequence joins TRBV11-2 and TRBJ1-1; D is possibly TRBD1 (5 bases). Germline CDR1 SGHAT, CDR2 FQNNGV. The CDR3 spans 14 residues. The V end was cut by 5 bases, the J end by 3 bases, with 13 bases between. The CDR3 loop is CASSRTGPYTEAFF. In DNA, the CDR3 is TGTGCCAGCAGCCGAACAGGACCCTACACTGAAGCTTTCTTT.

V is TRBV7-8 and J is TRBJ2-6; 8 bases are a match to TRBD1. V lost 4 bases and J lost 2; bases outside the gene matches: 4. CDR3 length: 16 residues. CDR1 is SGHVS, CDR2 FQNEAQ, per germline. CDR3 amino acids: CASSSRTGTGANVLTF. The CDR3 DNA reads TGTGCCAGCAGCTCCCGGACAGGGACTGGGGCCAACGTCCTGACTTTC. Supplemented by reference TRBV7-8 and TRBJ2-6, the full variable domain reads GAGVSQSPRYKVAKRGQDVALRCDPISGHVSLFWYQQALGQGPEFLTYFQNEAQLDKSGLPSDRFFAERPEGSVSTLKIQRTQQEDSAVYLCASSSRTGTGANVLTFGAGSRLTVL.

V and J are TRBV5-8 and TRBJ2-4; D is ambiguous. The CDR3 extends over 11 amino acids. V was shortened by 4 bases and J by 6 bases, with 5 bases between the two germline ends. The germline V gene encodes CDR1 SGHTS and CDR2 YDEGEE. The CDR3 nucleotides are TGTGCCAGCAGCCCGGTAAACATTCAGTACTTC. This sequence encodes CASSPVNIQYF.

This chain connects TRBV5-1 to TRBJ2-7; D unresolved. The germline V gene has CDR1 SGHRS and CDR2 YFSETQ. The CDR3 contains 12 residues. The V and J ends lost 4 bases and 4 bases respectively, with 9 bases between them. CDR3 coding DNA: TGCGCCAGCAGCCAGGTATTATACGAGCAGTACTTC. Translated, it gives CASSQVLYEQYF. Looking up the rest from reference TRBV5-1 and TRBJ2-7 gives the full variable domain: KAGVTQTPRYLIKTRGQQVTLSCSPISGHRSVSWYQQTPGQGLQFLFEYFSETQRNKGNFPGRFSGRQFSNSRSEMNVSTLELGDSALYLCASSQVLYEQYFGPGTRLTVT.

The chain combines TRBV19 with TRBJ2-7; the D gene is possibly TRBD2 (5 bases). Germline CDR1 and CDR2: LNHDA and SQIVND (reference sequence). The CDR3 extends over 12 amino acids. Trimming left V 5 bases short and J 4 bases short, with 9 bases between. The CDR3 DNA reads TGTGCCAGTAGTTCGAGCGGTTACGAGCAGTACTTC. Amino acid sequence: CASSSSGYEQYF.

The chain carries TRBV9 and TRBJ2-7, with D possibly being TRBD2 (7 bases). Trimming cost V 2 bases and J 3 bases, with 15 bases left between them. This CDR3 region has 15 residues. Per germline, CDR1 SGDLS and CDR2 YYNGEE. The CDR3 is CASSVGGGSNYEQYF. The CDR3 nucleotides are TGTGCCAGCAGCGTTGGCGGGGGCTCCAACTACGAGCAGTACTTC.